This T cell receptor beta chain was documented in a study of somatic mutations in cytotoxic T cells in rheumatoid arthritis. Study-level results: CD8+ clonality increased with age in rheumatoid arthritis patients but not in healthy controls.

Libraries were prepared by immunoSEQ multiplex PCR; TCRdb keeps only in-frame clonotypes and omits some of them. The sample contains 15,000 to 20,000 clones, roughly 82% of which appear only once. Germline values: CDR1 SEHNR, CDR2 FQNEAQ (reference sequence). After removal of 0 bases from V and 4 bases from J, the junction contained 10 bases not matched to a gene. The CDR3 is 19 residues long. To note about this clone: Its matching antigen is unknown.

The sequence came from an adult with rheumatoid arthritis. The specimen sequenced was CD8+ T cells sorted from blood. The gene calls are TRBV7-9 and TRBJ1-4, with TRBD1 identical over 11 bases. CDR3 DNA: TGTGCCAGCAGCTTAGCGGTTAGGACAGGGGGCCTAGGTAATGAAAAACTGTTTTTT. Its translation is CASSLAVRTGGLGNEKLFF.